This passage covers 17 T cell receptor beta chains from one sample sequenced in a study of blood T cells in healthy people across ages (dated by TCRdb to 2014 to 2015). Preparation of the library involved 5' RACE. The sequencer was an Illumina HiSeq 2500. A second roughly 6 to 11 cycle PCR used a sample-barcoded 5' primer and a J-beta primer mix. TCRdb itself trimmed the public reads at Q25 with fastp, ran MiXCR and retained productive beta chains. CDR3 protein sequences are deduplicated, and each keeps its most common genes and DNA. The sample profile shows under 950,000 distinct CDR3 sequences; about a fifth of them were found once. 20% to 25% of the sample is taken by the ten largest. Sequenced material: blood. These receptors originate from a man aged 65-85 years in good health.

This clonotype was counted between two and nine times. V and J are TRBV7-3 and TRBJ2-1; 8 nucleotides agree with TRBD2. The junction had 7 bases not matched to a gene; V was cut back by 4 bases and J by 5 bases. Germline CDR1 and CDR2: SGHTA and FQGTGA. The length of the CDR3 is 15 residues. CDR3 residues: CASSYHSGTNNEQFF. Written as DNA, the CDR3 is TGTGCCAGCAGCTACCATAGCGGGACCAACAATGAGCAGTTCTTC.

With regard to this clonotype: A much larger clonotype is one base distant, so this may be a read error. This chain connects TRBV6-6 to TRBJ1-1; D perhaps matches TRBD1 (6 bases). V lost 11 bases, J lost 4 bases, and 26 bases lay in between. Germline CDR1 reads MNHNY; CDR2 reads SVGAGI (reference sequence). CDR3 length: 16 residues. The CDR3 region has the DNA TGTGCCGGCACCTTAGGGGTTAACAGGGCCGGCACTGAAGCTTTCTTT. This encodes CAGTLGVNRAGTEAFF.

This sequence joins TRBV6-1 and TRBJ1-1, with D perhaps TRBD1 (5 bases). V gave up 1 base and J gave up 10 bases, with 16 bases separating them. Germline V lookup: CDR1 MNHNS, CDR2 SASEGT. This CDR3 is 14 amino acids long. The CDR3 loop reads CASSEVWDGGRAFF. CDR3 bases: TGTGCCAGCAGTGAAGTTTGGGATGGGGGACGAGCTTTCTTT.

This clonotype has ten or more counts. This chain uses TRBV6-2 or TRBV6-3 with TRBJ1-2; possibly TRBD1 for D (5 bases). V lost 7 bases, J lost 8 bases, and 17 bases lay in between. This CDR3 spans 13 amino acids. CDR1 and CDR2 from the germline V gene are MNHEY and SVGEGT. The CDR3 sequence: CASTQDSAQGYTF. In nucleotides, the CDR3 is TGTGCCAGCACTCAAGACAGCGCTCAAGGCTACACCTTC.

V and J are TRBV12-3 or TRBV12-4 and TRBJ2-3, with D perhaps being TRBD1 or TRBD2 (5 bases each). The CDR3 extends over 14 amino acids. V was trimmed by 5 bases and J by 7 bases, leaving 16 bases between them. The CDR3 reads CASSPTGTYNTQYF. The DNA of the CDR3 is TGTGCCAGCAGTCCGACGGGGACGTACAATACGCAGTATTTT.

The CDR3, as DNA: TGTGCCAGCAGCTTCCGGGCCCTAGAGGAGACCCAGTACTTC. It codes for CASSFRALEETQYF. V gene TRBV5-4 combines with J gene TRBJ2-5; D is uncertain. Trimming stripped 2 bases from V and 5 bases from J, with 13 bases between. The CDR3 extends over 14 amino acids. Germline CDR1 and CDR2: SGHNT and YYREEE (reference sequence).

The sample holds one count of this clonotype. The chain uses TRBV10-1 and TRBJ1-3; TRBD1 is a possible D gene (6 bases). Germline assignment: CDR1 WNHNN and CDR2 SYGVQD (reference sequence). The V end lost 5 bases, the J end lost 1 base, and 12 bases lay between the germline ends. The CDR3 runs to 15 residues. CDR3 residues: CASSYARGSGNTIYF. The CDR3 DNA follows: TGCGCCAGCAGTTACGCCAGGGGTTCTGGAAACACCATATATTTT.

This clonotype appeared many times. The chain carries TRBV5-1 and TRBJ2-3; weak D call: TRBD1 (6 bases). The CDR3 is made up of 15 amino acids. Germline V gene sequence: CDR1 SGHRS, CDR2 YFSETQ. Between the trimmed V and J ends, which lost 4 bases and 2 bases, there was a span of 14 bases. CDR3 protein: CASSAGARITDTQYF. The CDR3 bases are TGCGCCAGCAGCGCAGGGGCGCGGATCACAGATACGCAGTATTTT.

This clonotype was found a few times. The V gene is TRBV6-5, the J gene TRBJ2-1; D might be TRBD2 (5 bases). The closer fit of TRBJ2-7 to the DNA end suggests the J call may be wrong. The CDR3 consists of 12 residues. CDR1 MNHEY and CDR2 SVGAGI come from the germline V gene. The CDR3 reads CASSRVGDEQYF. CDR3 coding DNA: TGTGCCAGCAGTCGAGTCGGGGACGAGCAGTACTTC.

This rearrangement joins TRBV19 to TRBJ2-4; D possibly corresponds to TRBD2 (6 bases). The CDR3 loop spans 16 amino acids. The germline V gene encodes CDR1 LNHDA and CDR2 SQIVND (reference sequence). V gave up 6 bases and J gave up 8 bases, with 23 bases separating them. CDR3 nucleotide sequence: TGTGCCAGTAGGCGACTAGTAACGTCTCCTACGGACATTCAGTACTTC. Protein: CASRRLVTSPTDIQYF.

The chain has TRBV24-1 and TRBJ2-1, with TRBD2 matching over 9 bases. The CDR3 has 18 amino acids. The V gene end was trimmed by 5 bases and the J gene end by 8 bases; junction bases not matched to a gene: 18. Germline CDR1 reads KGHDR; CDR2 reads SFDVKD. CDR3 in DNA: TGTGCCACCAGTGCCTACGGACTAGCGACCGAACCCGGGGATGAGCAGTTCTTC. It translates to CATSAYGLATEPGDEQFF.

This clonotype turned up a few times. V gene TRBV24-1 combines with J gene TRBJ1-2, with D hard to call. The CDR3 runs 15 residues. Deletions cut 3 bases from V and 2 bases from J, with 12 bases between. The germline V gene has CDR1 KGHDR and CDR2 SFDVKD. The CDR3 nucleotides are TGTGCCACCAGTGATGCCAGGACGGCCAACTATGGCTACACCTTC. Its translation is CATSDARTANYGYTF.

The chain employs TRBV12-3 or TRBV12-4 and TRBJ2-5; D may correspond to TRBD1 or TRBD2 (5 bases each). The DNA end favors TRBJ2-7, so the J call may be wrong. The CDR3 has 15 residues. The CDR3 DNA follows: TGTGCCAGCAGTTTGGGACGGAGCGGCTCCTACGAGCAGTACTTC. This translates into CASSLGRSGSYEQYF.

The CDR3 loop is CASSQGQLGDQPQHF. In nucleotides, the CDR3 is TGTGCCAGCAGCCAGGGACAGCTGGGGGATCAGCCCCAGCATTTT. This rearrangement joins TRBV3-1 to TRBJ1-5; 7 nucleotides align to TRBD1. This CDR3 has 15 amino acids. Germline CDR1 and CDR2: LGHDT and YNNKEL (reference sequence). Germline trimming cut 3 bases from V and 5 bases from J; bases unmatched to any gene: 7.

This clonotype was recorded a few times. This sequence joins TRBV5-1 and TRBJ1-2; a weak D match, TRBD1 (6 bases). Looked up from germline, CDR1 is SGHRS and CDR2 is YFSETQ. This CDR3 region has 16 residues. The V gene lost 6 bases and the J gene lost 0 bases, with 18 bases spanning the gap. The chain's CDR3 is CASKSVLGGPNYGYTF. CDR3 DNA: TGCGCCAGCAAGTCGGTGCTCGGGGGGCCTAACTATGGCTACACCTTC.

The V and J genes are TRBV30 and TRBJ1-2; D is unclear. V lost 1 base and J 1 base, leaving 16 bases between the germline ends. The CDR3 extends over 16 amino acids. Germline CDR1 GTSNPN, CDR2 SVGIG (reference sequence). The CDR3 sequence is CAWSALPNRINYGYTF. Written as DNA, the CDR3 is TGTGCCTGGAGTGCCCTACCTAATCGGATTAACTATGGCTACACCTTC.

The genes are TRBV4-1 and TRBJ1-3; D possibly corresponds to TRBD1 (5 bases). Trimming shortened V by 1 base and J by 4 bases, and 11 bases separated the two germline ends. The CDR3 length is 15 residues. Germline CDR1 MGHRA, CDR2 YSYEKL. The CDR3 loop is CASSQGTGAGNTIYF. The CDR3 DNA reads TGCGCCAGCAGCCAAGGGACCGGGGCGGGAAACACCATATATTTT.